Described below is a single T cell receptor beta chain sequence and its context. The antigen this receptor binds is unknown. Base-call qualities are not available, and no considerably larger clone is one nucleotide away. From its cysteine to its phenylalanine, the CDR3 spans 15 amino acids. Of all the DNA, just the CDR3 is kept, 45 bases in frame from base 1. V gives up 5 bases and J gives up 4 bases, and the segment between their germline ends measures 17 bases. CDR1 and CDR2 are read off the germline V gene as MNHEY and SVGAGI. The collaborating institutions used their own protocols to collect whole blood in K2EDTA tubes. For TCRbeta analysis, collaborator samples were shipped as frozen whole blood, as isolated PBMCs, or as DNA extracted from either sample type. This sample was included in a study of blood T cell repertoires in COVID-19 (dated by TCRdb to 2020 to 2021). Study-level background: Collaborator samples came from the United States, Italy and Spain and covered acute and convalescent phases of COVID-19. The material from the prospective study consisted of cDNA or gDNA derived from T cells, B-cell-depleted T cells, or PBMCs. Subjects who had been exposed to COVID-19, were actively infected with it, or had recovered from it provided the deeply sampled blood TCRbeta repertoires that made up the dataset. The repertoires were released in a freely available public database intended as a resource for research on the immune response to SARS-CoV-2. Samples were obtained from the ongoing ImmuneRACE study (first 160 participants) and from about 1,300 subjects provided by 6 global collaborators. The sample metadata nearly always contained a de-identified subject ID, COVID-19 status, age in years and sex. Where HLA class I and class II types were available, the types were taken from metadata supplied by the sample provider, not from assay-based typing. Summary of the overall study and its limitations: The amount of clinical and demographic metadata varied by source and participant and was provided uncurated.

TCRbeta CDR3 regions were amplified from genomic DNA by means of the immunoSEQ Assay, a bias-controlled multiplex PCR. In the authors' own workflow: Within the assay, amplification of reference gene primers was used to estimate how many nucleated cells each sample contained. To quantify the absolute abundance of each unique TCRbeta CDR3 rearrangement, sequence reads were collapsed and filtered. For each sample, productive Simpson clonality was calculated as the square root of Simpson's diversity index over productive rearrangements. The source is immuneACCESS, and TCRdb retained only in-frame sequences with V and J called. Part of the clones is not carried over; for the studies checked, unresolved V genes explain less than half of this, and the remainder is unexplained. Clonal size and the V and J genes are those of that table, whereas D and trimming came from the DNA. The sample includes about 150,000 clones, with approximately 80% observed a single time. Less than 5.5% of the sample lies in the top ten.

The clonotype originates from a woman aged 50 to 65 with acute or convalescent COVID-19. Here the chain combines TRBV6-5 and TRBJ1-2; the D gene cannot be named for sure. The sequenced sample consisted of peripheral blood. The CDR3 reads as follows: CASSPADEGGYGYTF. The DNA sequence reads TGTGCCAGCAGTCCAGCCGACGAGGGCGGCTATGGCTACACCTTC.